The rows below give T cell receptor beta chains drawn from one sample of a study of memory CD4+ T cells and cytomegalovirus serostatus. Sequenced by immunoSEQ multiplex PCR; TCRdb stores in-frame clones only, minus some. The sample has tens of thousands of clones, under 80% seen once. Sample: memory CD4+ T cells from blood. All receptors derive from an adult in good health and CMV-seronegative. Some clones in this sample may be carry-over from other donors' samples. Both conserved end residues are part of each CDR3. The D gene is left open where the match is weak. Some rows mark clone size as missing; the rest say once, few, many or name a class of expanded clone.

j_call,cdr3_length,clone_size,d_call,v_call,cdr3_nt,cdr3_aa
TRBJ1-3,12,NA,NA,TRBV29-1,TGCAGCGTCGGGAACTCACGCAACACCATATATTTT,CSVGNSRNTIYF
TRBJ1-1,14,NA,TRBD1,TRBV2,TGTGCCAGCAGTCTCCGGGACAGTCGGACTGAAGCTTTCTTT,CASSLRDSRTEAFF
TRBJ2-7,12,NA,TRBD1,TRBV2,TGTGCCAGCAGACAGGGGGTCTACGAGCAGTACTTC,CASRQGVYEQYF
TRBJ2-1,14,NA,NA,TRBV21-1,TGTGCCAGCAGCAAAGGAGGCCAATATAATGAGCAGTTCTTC,CASSKGGQYNEQFF
TRBJ1-3,18,NA,NA,TRBV5-1,TGCGCCAGCAGCTTGCGTCCAAGGACAGTCAACTCTGGAAACACCATATATTTT,CASSLRPRTVNSGNTIYF
TRBJ1-2,14,NA,TRBD1,TRBV7-2,TGTGCCAGCAGCCGGGGGACAGGGGAGGCTGGCTACACCTTC,CASSRGTGEAGYTF
TRBJ1-2,12,NA,NA,TRBV30,TGTGCCTGGAGTGGAAGGACATATGGCTACACCTTC,CAWSGRTYGYTF
TRBJ1-2,16,NA,TRBD1,TRBV6-6,TGTGCCAGCAGTTACTCCGGTCCAGGGGGGAGCTATGGCTACACCTTC,CASSYSGPGGSYGYTF
TRBJ2-7,11,NA,NA,TRBV19,TGTGCCAGTAGTTCAGCCTACGAGCAGTACTTC,CASSSAYEQYF
TRBJ1-3,14,few,NA,TRBV10-3,TGTGCCACGACTACGGACAGCTCTGGAAACACCATATATTTT,CATTTDSSGNTIYF
TRBJ2-7,12,NA,NA,TRBV6-1,TGTGCCAGCAGTGAAACCCGAGACGAGCAGTACTTC,CASSETRDEQYF
TRBJ2-1,15,NA,TRBD2,TRBV5-4,TGTGCCACCACAAGACTAGCGGGGATCTACAATGAGCAGTTCTTC,CATTRLAGIYNEQFF
TRBJ1-1,13,once,NA,TRBV6-5,TGTGCCAGCAGTTACCTACAACCCGGTGAAGCTTTCTTT,CASSYLQPGEAFF